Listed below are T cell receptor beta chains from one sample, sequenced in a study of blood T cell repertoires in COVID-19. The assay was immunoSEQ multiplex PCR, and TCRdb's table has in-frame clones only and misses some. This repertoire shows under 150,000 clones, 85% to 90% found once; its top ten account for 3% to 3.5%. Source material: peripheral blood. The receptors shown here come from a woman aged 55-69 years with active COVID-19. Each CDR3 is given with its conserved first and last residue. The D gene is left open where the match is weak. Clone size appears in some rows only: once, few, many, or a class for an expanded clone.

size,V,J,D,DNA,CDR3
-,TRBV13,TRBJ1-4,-,TGTGCCAGCAGCTCCACAGCAGGCCTTAATGAAAAACTGTTTTTT,CASSSTAGLNEKLFF
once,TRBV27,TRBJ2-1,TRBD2,TGTGCCAGCAGTTCGCCGATAGCGGGAGTGCGTAATGAGCAGTTCTTC,CASSSPIAGVRNEQFF
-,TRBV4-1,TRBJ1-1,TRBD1,TGCGCCAGCAGCCAAGATGACAGGGGAGGAGCTGAAGCTTTCTTT,CASSQDDRGGAEAFF
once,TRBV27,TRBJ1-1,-,TGTGCCAGCAGTTTATTGGCCAGGGAGGCGAACACTGAAGCTTTCTTT,CASSLLAREANTEAFF
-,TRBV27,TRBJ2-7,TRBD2,TGTGCCAGCAAACGGGGGGGTGAGCAGTACTTC,CASKRGGEQYF
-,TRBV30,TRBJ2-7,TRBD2,TGTGCCTGGAGTCTCTCTAGCGGGGGGTACGAGCAGTACTTC,CAWSLSSGGYEQYF
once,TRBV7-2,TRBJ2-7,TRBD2,TGTGCCAGCAGCTTACTGAGCGGGAGGATGACGTCCTACGAGCAGTACTTC,CASSLLSGRMTSYEQYF
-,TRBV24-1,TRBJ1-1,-,TGTGCCACCAGTGATTTAGTAGGGGGAGCTTTCTTT,CATSDLVGGAFF
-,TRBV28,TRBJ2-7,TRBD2,TGTGCCAGCAGTTTAGAACTAGCGGGAGAACTCTACGAGCAGTACTTC,CASSLELAGELYEQYF
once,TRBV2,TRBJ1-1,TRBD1,TGTGCCAGCAGTGGCAACAGGGGCACCACTGAAGCTTTCTTT,CASSGNRGTTEAFF
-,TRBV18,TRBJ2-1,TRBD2,TGTGCCAGCTCACCGCTAGCGGGGAGCTCCTACAATGAGCAGTTCTTC,CASSPLAGSSYNEQFF
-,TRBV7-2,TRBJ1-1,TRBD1,TGTGCCAGCAGTCGACAGGGCCCGCGGATGAACACTGAAGCTTTCTTT,CASSRQGPRMNTEAFF
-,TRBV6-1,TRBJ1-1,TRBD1,TGTGCCAGCAGTGAACGGCGTGAGGGGGCCGGGCAATGGACTGAAGCTTTCTTT,CASSERREGAGQWTEAFF
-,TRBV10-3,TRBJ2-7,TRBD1,TGTGCCATCGGGGGACAGGGGGGATCCTACGAGCAGTACTTC,CAIGGQGGSYEQYF
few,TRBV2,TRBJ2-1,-,TGTGCCAGCAAGATCGGGGGAATCAATGAGCAGTTCTTC,CASKIGGINEQFF
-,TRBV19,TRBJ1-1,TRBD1,TGTGCCAGTAGATCGACAGGGTGGGCTGAAGCTTTCTTT,CASRSTGWAEAFF
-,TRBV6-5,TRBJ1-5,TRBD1,TGTGCCAGCAGACAGGGGGCGTATCAGCCCCAGCATTTT,CASRQGAYQPQHF
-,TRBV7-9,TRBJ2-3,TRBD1,TGTGCCAGCAGCTTCCAACAGGGGCGCACAGATACGCAGTATTTT,CASSFQQGRTDTQYF
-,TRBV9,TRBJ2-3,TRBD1,TGTGCCAGCAGCGGGGACAGGGGGAGGGCAGATACGCAGTATTTT,CASSGDRGRADTQYF
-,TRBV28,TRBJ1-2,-,TGTGCCAGCAGTATCATGCAGGGAACCTATGGCTACACCTTC,CASSIMQGTYGYTF
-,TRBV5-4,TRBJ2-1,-,TGTGCCAGCAGCTTGGCCTCGATTCGGCCAGGAAATGAGCAGTTCTTC,CASSLASIRPGNEQFF
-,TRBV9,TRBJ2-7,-,TGTGCCAGCAGCGTAGGGGGCGGAGAATACGAGCAGTACTTC,CASSVGGGEYEQYF
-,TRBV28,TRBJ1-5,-,TGTGCCAGCAACTCCTCCCCGGGGGGCCCCCCCCTCCAGCATTTT,CASNSSPGGPPLQHF
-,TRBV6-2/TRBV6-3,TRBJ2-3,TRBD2,TGTGCCAGCAGCCCTAGCGGGAGGGCCTTGAGGGATACGCAGTATTTT,CASSPSGRALRDTQYF
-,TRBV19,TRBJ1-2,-,TGTGCCAGTAGTATACCAGGGTGGGGTAACTATGGCTACACCTTC,CASSIPGWGNYGYTF
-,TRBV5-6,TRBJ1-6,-,TGTGCCAGCAGCTTGGAGGGGCCCGTGTTAGCCTCACCCCTCCACTTT,CASSLEGPVLASPLHF
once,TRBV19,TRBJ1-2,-,TGTGCCAGTAGTATAAATCGGCGGGGCAGTTCCTATGGCTACACCTTC,CASSINRRGSSYGYTF
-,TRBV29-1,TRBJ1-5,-,TGCAGCGACGAGTTCCCCGATCAGCCCCAGCATTTT,CSDEFPDQPQHF
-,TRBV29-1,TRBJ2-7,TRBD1,TGCAGCGTCCGGACAGGTCCCTCCTACGAGCAGTACTTC,CSVRTGPSYEQYF
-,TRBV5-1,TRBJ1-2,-,TGCGCCAGCAGCTTGGAAGGACAGAGCTATGGCTACACCTTC,CASSLEGQSYGYTF
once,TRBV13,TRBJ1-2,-,TGTGCCAGCAGCCGCACCCTTCCGCTAAAAAACTATGGCTACACCTTC,CASSRTLPLKNYGYTF
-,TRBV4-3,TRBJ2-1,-,TGCGCCAGCAGTAAAACGGACAATGAGCAGTTCTTC,CASSKTDNEQFF
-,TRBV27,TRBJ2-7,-,TGTGCCAGCAGTTATCAGGGAAGGGCCTACGAGCAGTACTTC,CASSYQGRAYEQYF
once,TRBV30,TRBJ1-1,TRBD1,TGTGCCTGGAGTCGACAGGGGAGGACTGAAGCTTTCTTT,CAWSRQGRTEAFF
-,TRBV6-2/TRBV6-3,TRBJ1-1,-,TGTGCCAGCAGTTTTACAGGGTACACTGAAGCTTTCTTT,CASSFTGYTEAFF
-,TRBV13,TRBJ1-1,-,TGTGCCAGCAGCTTACTAGTGAACACTGAAGCTTTCTTT,CASSLLVNTEAFF
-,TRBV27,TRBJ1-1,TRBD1,TGTGCCAGCAGGAGTGGGACAGCCGGAACGACTGAAGCTTTCTTT,CASRSGTAGTTEAFF
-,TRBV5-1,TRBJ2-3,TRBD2,TGCGCCAGCAGCTTTCAGGAGCCGGGACTAGCGGGTCGTACGCAGTATTTT,CASSFQEPGLAGRTQYF
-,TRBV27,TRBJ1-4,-,TGTGCCAGCAGTACACGCGGTTTTTTGACGGTCGAAAAACTGTTTTTT,CASSTRGFLTVEKLFF
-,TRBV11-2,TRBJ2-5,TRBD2,TGTGCCAGCAGCTTCTCAGCGGCCAGCGGGGGGGAGACCCAGTACTTC,CASSFSAASGGETQYF
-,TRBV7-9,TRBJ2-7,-,TGTGCCAGCAGCCTCGGGAACTCCCCCTACGAGCAGTACTTC,CASSLGNSPYEQYF
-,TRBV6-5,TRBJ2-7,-,TGTGCCAGCAGTTACGACTGGTCCTCCGGGTACGAGCAGTACTTC,CASSYDWSSGYEQYF
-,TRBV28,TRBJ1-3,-,TGTGCCAGCAGTTTACAGGCTTCCTCTGGAAACACCATATATTTT,CASSLQASSGNTIYF
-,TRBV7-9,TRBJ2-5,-,TGTGCCAGCAGCCCCTCCAGCTCGGGTGGAGAGACCCAGTACTTC,CASSPSSSGGETQYF
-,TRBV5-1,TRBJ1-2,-,TGCGCCAGCAGCTTGGCACCCACGGGGACTAACTATGGCTACACCTTC,CASSLAPTGTNYGYTF
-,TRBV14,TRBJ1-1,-,TGTGCCAGCAGCCAACGGGTCACAGGGACAGCTTTCTTT,CASSQRVTGTAFF
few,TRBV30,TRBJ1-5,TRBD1,TGTGCCTGGAGGCCGCCGGGACAGATCAATCAGCCCCAGCATTTT,CAWRPPGQINQPQHF
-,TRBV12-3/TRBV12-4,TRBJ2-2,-,TGTGCCACCTCAGGAGGGGGGGAGCTGTTTTTT,CATSGGGELFF
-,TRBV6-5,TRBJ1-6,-,TGTGCCAGCAGGCGTAAGAGTCCGGGATCACCCCTCCACTTT,CASRRKSPGSPLHF
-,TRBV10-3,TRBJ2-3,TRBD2,TGTGCCATCAGTGAGGGGGGAAGGGCGGGAGGGCAGAGTACGCAGTATTTT,CAISEGGRAGGQSTQYF
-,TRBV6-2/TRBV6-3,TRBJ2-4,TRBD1,TGTGCCAGCAGTAACCCCGGGACAGGGGGGGACATTCAGTACTTC,CASSNPGTGGDIQYF
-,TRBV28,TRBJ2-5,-,TGTGCCAGCAGCCCTTCATTTTCCCAGACTAGTCTAGAGACCCAGTACTTC,CASSPSFSQTSLETQYF
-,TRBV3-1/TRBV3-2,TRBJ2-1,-,TGTGCCAGCAGCCAAGTTTCGGGGATTCCGTTCTTC,CASSQVSGIPFF
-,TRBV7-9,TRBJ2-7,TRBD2,TGTGCCAGCAGCCCGACTAGCGGGATCTCCTACGAGCAGTACTTC,CASSPTSGISYEQYF
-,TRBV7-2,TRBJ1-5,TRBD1,TGTGCCAGCGGTGGACAGGGCAATCAGCCCCAGCATTTT,CASGGQGNQPQHF
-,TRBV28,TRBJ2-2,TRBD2,TGTGCCAGCAGTCCCTCGGCTAGCGGGAAGGCCGGGGAGCTGTTTTTT,CASSPSASGKAGELFF
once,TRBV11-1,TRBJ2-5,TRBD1,TGTGCCAGCAGCGTGGTAACAGGGGGTATGGAGACCCAGTACTTC,CASSVVTGGMETQYF
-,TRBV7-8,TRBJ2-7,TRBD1,TGTGCCAGCAGCCCTCAACCGCCGACAGGGACGGGGGAGCAGTACTTC,CASSPQPPTGTGEQYF
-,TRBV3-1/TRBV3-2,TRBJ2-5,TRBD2,TGTGCCAGCAGCCAAGTGGGGACTACTCGGGAGACCCAGTACTTC,CASSQVGTTRETQYF
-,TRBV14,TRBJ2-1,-,TGTGCCAGCAGCCATTGGACAGCCTACAATGAGCAGTTCTTC,CASSHWTAYNEQFF